The subject of this entry is one TCR beta chain. This sample stems from a study of blood T cell repertoires in COVID-19. Study as a whole: COVID-19 samples, acute and convalescent, were from the United States, Italy and Spain. Nucleic acid was either cDNA or gDNA, and it came from T cells, B-cell-depleted T cells, or PBMCs.

This CDR3 is 12 amino acids long. V dropped 4 bases and J dropped 8 bases, with 9 bases sitting between them. CDR1 is LGHNA, CDR2 YSLEER, per germline. In the original workflow: Reference gene primers were amplified, and this amplification served to estimate nucleated cell counts. Assay used: immunoSEQ multiplex PCR; TCRdb lists only in-frame clones, some missing. V and J calls and clone size come straight from that table; D and trimming were deduced from the DNA. The sample includes over 150,000 clones, about 86% of them seen just once. The sequence was collected from a man aged 65 to 79 with active or convalescent COVID-19. What was sequenced was peripheral blood. The V call is TRBV4-3, the J call TRBJ2-1; D perhaps matches TRBD2 (6 bases). CDR3 sequence: CASSRRGDEQFF. Written as DNA, the CDR3 is TGCGCCAGCAGCCGGAGGGGCGATGAGCAGTTCTTC.